This T cell receptor beta chain was recovered during a study of shared clonotypes between healthy human individuals (dated by TCRdb to about 2020). Turning to the overall study: The cohort comprised two women and a few men aged 18 to 49 years. For each donor, three plates each were used for CD4 naive and CD4 memory, two plates were used for CD8 naive, and one plate was used for CD8 memory. The study deeply sequenced blood TCR repertoires of five healthy adults to estimate repertoire size and the extent of clonotype sharing between individuals. To increase sequencing depth and limit assay-specific biases, different laboratories used diverse techniques to prepare libraries and sequence TCR repertoires. Each donor's leukapheresis produced roughly between roughly 0.9 and 8.9 billion PBMCs.

Taken from the germline V gene, the CDR1 and CDR2 loops are MDHEN and SYDVKM. Trimmed from V: 6 bases; trimmed from J: 8 bases; junction bases lacking a gene match: 10. The CDR3 spans 15 residues, from the cysteine through the phenylalanine. The read is trimmed to its CDR3 DNA, 45 bases read in frame from base 1. Using the deep immunoSEQ assay, multiplex PCR amplified TCR CDR3 regions from genomic DNA. Genomic DNA extracted from each cell subset was distributed evenly over all wells of several immunoSEQ 96-well plates, and each plate served as one replicate. For sorted subsets, roughly 200 ng genomic DNA, equal to tens of thousands of T cell genomes, was loaded into each replicate PCR. Purified libraries were quantified with a Qubit 3.0 fluorometer, sized on a Bioanalyzer 2100, and re-quantified with the KAPA Library Quantification kit. Every immunoSEQ 96-well plate was sequenced on a separate single-read 150-cycle Illumina NextSeq 550 flow cell. On the authors' methods: Because the immunoSEQ output included only junctional sequences and no quality scores, the filtering could not be the same as the filtering used for full-length reads. Sequences were annotated with PyIR, a Python wrapper for IgBLAST v1.9, using IMGT germline references to assign V/J genes and CDR3. Reads were removed for weak V/J assignments (E-value above 1e-6), missing CDR3, stop codons, out-of-frame junctions, or ambiguous translated residues. A V3J clonotype was defined by an identical inferred V gene, J gene, and CDR3 amino acid sequence. Percentage overlap between repertoires was computed as shared unique clonotypes divided by the size of the smaller repertoire. Repertoire richness was assessed with RTK rarefaction, the Chao1 estimator, and Recon v2.1 estimates of unobserved clonotypes. OLGA was used to compute generation probabilities for all TCRbeta clonotypes that the gDNA method yielded from a handful of donors. The clones in this table, taken by TCRdb from immuneACCESS, are in-frame only. Not every clone is retained; where verified, under half of the shortfall comes from an unresolved V gene, and the cause of the rest is unknown. Clone size and V and J calls were adopted from that table, with D and trimming inferred from the DNA. This sample gives 2.5 million or so clones in total; approximately 90% of them show up just once. The biggest ten clones account for roughly 0.15% of the sample.

With respect to this clone: It has no known antigen specificity. The record has no base qualities; no much larger clone is one base away.

Donors were healthy HIV-negative adults with no recently reported acute infections or vaccinations. Only Caucasian adults living in Nashville, Tennessee, USA were represented among the donors. Magnetic negative selection was used to enrich CD4+ T cells, after which naive cells were positively selected on CD45RA and the negative fraction became the memory subset. Blood was collected by leukapheresis, and PBMCs were isolated by Ficoll-Histopaque density gradient centrifugation and then cryopreserved in liquid nitrogen vapor phase. Analytical flow cytometry was used to check the purity and quantity of every magnetically sorted T cell population. Each sorted fraction had its genomic DNA isolated and then quantified by UV absorbance on a Nanodrop 2000c. What the research found in general, with its limitations: Estimated clonotype richness was generally larger for naive than for memory subsets. The genetic and exposure-history diversity represented was limited by the small number of donors. Approximately 4.8% of naive CD4, roughly 3.6% of naive CD8, roughly 2.4% of memory CD4, and around 0.42% of memory CD8 clonotypes were shared across four donors. Even with the large sequencing depth, rarefaction of the sorted-subset datasets indicated that sequencing was incomplete. Sampling was restricted to blood, and TCR repertoires in tissues likely differ from the TCR repertoires found in blood. Pairwise subsampling led to the expectation that sequencing depth would affect the degree of clonotype sharing among donors. Clonotypes shared by all four sorted-subset donors showed higher generation probabilities than non-shared clonotypes.

Sample: naive CD4+ T cells sorted from blood. The cell subset or site label here, explained by the study, means: CD45RA+ positively selected. The rearrangement joined TRBV28 to TRBJ1-2, with 12 middle bases fitting TRBD1. The sequence was collected from a man younger than 30 in good health. The CDR3 is CASSPAGDRGLGYTF. In nucleotide form, the sequence is TGTGCCAGCAGCCCCGCCGGGGACAGGGGGCTCGGCTACACCTTC.